Presented here are 14 T cell receptor beta chains from one specimen sequenced in a study of glioma-infiltrating T cells after dendritic cell vaccination. TCRdb's copy holds only in-frame clones and misses some; the assay was immunoSEQ multiplex PCR. Among 100,000 or so clones listed, around 86% were seen once. The source material was blood, sampled before dendritic cell vaccination. These receptors were taken from a human donor with glioblastoma.

CDR3 amino acids: CASGSNSNQPQHF. DNA for the CDR3: TGTGCCAGCGGGAGCAATAGCAATCAGCCCCAGCATTTT. The rearrangement joins TRBV6-5 to TRBJ1-5, with no clear D. Germline CDR1 and CDR2: MNHEY and SVGAGI. The CDR3 sequence is 13 residues long. Trimming pared 8 bases from V and 0 bases from J, leaving 8 bases between.

J is TRBJ2-3 and V is TRBV6-4; TRBD2 matches 8 bases. This CDR3 has 15 amino acids. The junction had 8 bases not matched to a gene; V was cut back by 0 bases and J by 9 bases. Germline CDR1 is MRHNA and CDR2 is SNTAGT. This chain's CDR3 is CASSDSGGRPETQYF. The CDR3 nucleotides read TGTGCCAGCAGTGACTCAGGCGGGAGGCCCGAAACGCAGTATTTT.

The gene calls are TRBV6-1 and TRBJ2-7, with a tentative D call TRBD1 (6 bases). This CDR3 contains 14 residues. Germline CDR1 and CDR2: MNHNS and SASEGT. Trimming removed 6 bases from V and 0 bases from J, with 12 bases in between. CDR3 DNA: TGTGCCAGCAGGACTACAGGGAGCTCCTACGAGCAGTACTTC. Its protein product is CASRTTGSSYEQYF.

This sequence joins TRBV27 and TRBJ2-1; 11 nucleotides match TRBD2. The CDR3 spans 16 residues. J was trimmed by 4 bases and V by 2 bases; bases with no gene match: 4. Per the germline V gene, CDR1 is MNHEY and CDR2 is SMNVEV (reference sequence). CDR3 nucleotide sequence: TGTGCCAGCAGTTTAGGGGGGACTAGCGGATACAATGAGCAGTTCTTC. Protein sequence: CASSLGGTSGYNEQFF.

The rearrangement joins TRBV9 to TRBJ2-4, with 11 positions matching TRBD1. V gave up 4 bases and J gave up 6 bases; unmatched junction bases: 3. The CDR3 length is 14 residues. CDR1 is SGDLS, CDR2 YYNGEE, per germline. CDR3 region: CASSQGQGANIQYF. As DNA, the CDR3 is TGTGCCAGCAGCCAAGGACAGGGGGCAAACATTCAGTACTTC. The whole variable domain, filled in from reference TRBV9 and TRBJ2-4, reads DSGVTQTPKHLITATGQRVTLRCSPRSGDLSVYWYQQSLDQGLQFLIQYYNGEERAKGNILERFSAQQFPDLHSELNLSSLELGDSALYFCASSQGQGANIQYFGAGTRLSVL.

This chain joins TRBV29-1 and TRBJ2-3; 9 nucleotides agree with TRBD2. The germline V gene encodes CDR1 SQVTM and CDR2 ANQGSEA. Trimming removed 5 bases from V and 5 bases from J; junction bases left unmatched: 14. The CDR3 extends over 16 amino acids. CDR3: CSVSSGSDLVLDTQYF. CDR3 DNA: TGCAGCGTTAGTAGCGGGAGCGACCTTGTCCTAGATACGCAGTATTTT.

The J gene is TRBJ2-1, the V gene TRBV7-7; 9 bases fit TRBD1. Looked up from germline, CDR1 is SSHAT and CDR2 is FNYEAQ (reference sequence). The CDR3 covers 14 residues. V lost 4 bases and J lost 6; bases outside the gene matches: 4. The CDR3 nucleotides are TGTGCCAGCAGCTCGGGACAGGGTGGCAATGAGCAGTTCTTC. It translates to CASSSGQGGNEQFF.

The genes are TRBV30 and TRBJ1-1; 10 bases agree with TRBD1. The CDR3 contains 14 residues. J was trimmed by 5 bases and V by 3 bases; bases with no gene match: 6. Germline lookup yields CDR1 GTSNPN and CDR2 SVGIG (reference sequence). CDR3 sequence (DNA): TGTGCCTGGAGCCCCGACAGGGGGCGGACTGAAGCTTTCTTT. This codes for CAWSPDRGRTEAFF.

The chain recombines TRBV7-3 with TRBJ2-1, with TRBD2 identical over 12 bases. The V gene end was trimmed by 5 bases and the J gene end by 0 bases; junction bases not matched to a gene: 11. In germline, CDR1 is SGHTA, CDR2 FQGTGA. The CDR3 runs to 19 residues. The CDR3 DNA is TGTGCCAGCAGCCCCCTGACTAGCGGGGGCATAAGCTCCTACAATGAGCAGTTCTTC. Its protein product is CASSPLTSGGISSYNEQFF.

Of note for this clone: Different DNA sequences within this sample yield the same CDR3. V usage is TRBV28 and J usage is TRBJ1-1, with no clear D. V lost 5 bases to trimming and J lost 0 bases, with 7 bases between them. From germline, CDR1 is MDHEN and CDR2 SYDVKM. The CDR3 sequence is 13 residues long. The CDR3 loop is CASSEQVNTEAFF. The DNA of the CDR3 is TGTGCCAGCAGTGAACAAGTGAACACTGAAGCTTTCTTT.

This clone has only one observation. DNA of the CDR3: TGTGCCAGCAGCTTCCTGGGACAGGCAAACAATCAGCCCCAGCATTTT. It codes for CASSFLGQANNQPQHF. This sequence joins TRBV6-6 and TRBJ1-5; 8 bases map to TRBD1. This CDR3 is built from 16 residues. CDR1 and CDR2 (germline): MNHNY, SVGAGI (reference sequence). The V and J ends lost 6 bases and 3 bases, in that order; junction bases with no gene match: 10.

The CDR3 sequence is CASSQNWDISGYTF. CDR3 in DNA: TGCGCCAGCAGCCAAAACTGGGACATAAGTGGCTACACCTTC. The rearrangement uses TRBV4-1 and TRBJ1-2, with D tentatively TRBD1 (6 bases). CDR3 size: 14 residues. Deletions cut 2 bases from V and 7 bases from J, with 14 bases between. Germline V gene lookup returns CDR1 MGHRA and CDR2 YSYEKL.

V gene TRBV6-1 combines with J gene TRBJ2-5; 9 bases map to TRBD2. The CDR3 runs 19 residues. Trimming at V came to 2 bases and at J to 5 bases, leaving 18 bases not matched to a gene. Germline V CDR1 and CDR2: MNHNS, SASEGT. DNA for the CDR3: TGTGCCAGCAGTGAAATTGGGGTAGTGAGTAGCGGGAGCCGGGAGACCCAGTACTTC. Translated: CASSEIGVVSSGSRETQYF.

The chain employs TRBV6-1 and TRBJ1-2, with D perhaps matching TRBD1 (5 bases). V dropped 3 bases and J dropped 1 base, with 15 bases sitting between them. The V gene's germline CDR1 is MNHNS and CDR2 SASEGT. The CDR3 spans 16 residues. CDR3 nucleotides: TGTGCCAGCAGTGATACCGACAGACCCCTTAACTATGGCTACACCTTC. It translates to CASSDTDRPLNYGYTF.